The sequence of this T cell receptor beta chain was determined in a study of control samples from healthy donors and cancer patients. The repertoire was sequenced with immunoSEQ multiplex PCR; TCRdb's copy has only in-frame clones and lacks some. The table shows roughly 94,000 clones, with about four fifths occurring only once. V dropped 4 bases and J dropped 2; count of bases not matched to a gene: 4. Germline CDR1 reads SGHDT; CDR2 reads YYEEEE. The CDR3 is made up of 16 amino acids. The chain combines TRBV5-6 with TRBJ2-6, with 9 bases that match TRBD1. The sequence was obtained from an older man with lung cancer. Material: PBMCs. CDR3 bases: TGTGCCAGCAGCCGGACAGGGGCGGCTGGGGCCAACGTCCTGACTTTC. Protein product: CASSRTGAAGANVLTF.